The source of this T cell receptor beta chain is a study of T cell responses to AZD1222 COVID-19 vaccine. The CDR3 runs 16 residues. The V end lost 1 base, the J end lost 2 bases, and 12 bases lay between the germline ends. In germline, CDR1 is MNHEY, CDR2 SVGEGT. Repertoires were generated with immunoSEQ multiplex PCR, while TCRdb's copy carries only in-frame clones and drops some. This sample carries 95,000 to 110,000 clones, over 80% of them seen once, and the ten largest clones take roughly 20%. The chain recombines TRBV6-2 or TRBV6-3 with TRBJ1-5; the D gene is possibly TRBD1 (6 bases). The TCR was taken from an adult in good health. The sequencing used peripheral blood, collected on day 0 of AZD1222 vaccination. This CDR3 is CASSYFGGGGNQPQHF. In DNA, the CDR3 is TGTGCCAGCAGTTACTTTGGAGGGGGGGGCAATCAGCCCCAGCATTTT.